This TCR beta chain was sequenced in a study of blood T cell repertoires in COVID-19 (dated by TCRdb to between 2020 and 2021). Describing the broader study: The collaborator samples originated in the United States, Italy and Spain and spanned the acute and convalescent phases of COVID-19. The material from the prospective study consisted of cDNA or gDNA derived from T cells, B-cell-depleted T cells, or PBMCs. Subjects who had been exposed to COVID-19, were actively infected with it, or had recovered from it provided the deeply sampled blood TCRbeta repertoires that made up the dataset. The repertoires were released in a freely available public database intended as a resource for research on the immune response to SARS-CoV-2. The samples were drawn from two sources: the first 160 participants of the ongoing ImmuneRACE study, and fewer than 1,500 subjects contributed by 6 global collaborators. Sample metadata almost always included a de-identified subject ID, COVID-19 status, age in years and sex. Where HLA class I and class II types were available, the types were taken from metadata supplied by the sample provider, not from assay-based typing. The investigation overall reported the following: How much clinical and demographic metadata was included differed by source and by participant, and the metadata was provided uncurated.

Another Seattle source contributed samples from volunteer blood donors who had recovered from COVID-19. Each collaborating institution followed its own protocols to collect whole blood in K2EDTA tubes. For TCRbeta analysis, collaborators shipped samples as frozen whole blood, isolated PBMCs, or DNA extracted from either of those sample types. A note on this clone: Its antigen is currently not known. No much larger clone is present one base from it, and per-base qualities are unavailable.

The immunoSEQ Assay, a bias-controlled multiplex PCR, was used to amplify TCRbeta CDR3 regions from genomic DNA. The authors' analysis ran thus. Nucleated cell counts per sample were estimated from amplification of reference gene primers within the assay. To quantify the absolute abundance of each unique TCRbeta CDR3 rearrangement, sequence reads were collapsed and filtered. For each sample, productive Simpson clonality was calculated as the square root of Simpson's diversity index over productive rearrangements. Here the immuneACCESS table is served through TCRdb, limited to in-frame sequences with V and J called. Missing clones are a known gap in these copies; in checked studies unresolved V genes cover under half, and the rest lacks a known reason. V, J and clone size derive from that table, while D and trimming were established from the DNA sequence. In all, the sample holds 200,000 or so clones, and 89% of those were seen once. In total, the top ten clones hold about 6.5% of the sample.

The germline V gene gives CDR1 as SGHDT and CDR2 as YYEEEE. From cysteine to phenylalanine, the CDR3 is 15 amino acids long. The kept DNA is CDR3 alone, 45 bases in frame from the first base. Trimming takes 4 bases from V and 5 bases from J, and the germline ends sit 17 bases apart. The sequencing input was peripheral blood. This TCR came from a man between 60 and 70 years old who had recovered from COVID-19. The chain is assembled from TRBV5-6 and TRBJ2-3; the D gene is perhaps TRBD2, from 6 matching bases. The CDR3 here reads CASSRTIQAGDTQYF. In nucleotide form, the sequence is TGTGCCAGCAGCCGGACTATCCAAGCGGGAGATACGCAGTATTTT.